This T cell receptor (beta chain) was sequenced during a study of blood T cell repertoires in COVID-19. About the research overall: Researchers got acute and convalescent COVID-19 samples from the United States, Italy and Spain.

The data were produced by immunoSEQ multiplex PCR, yet TCRdb's version contains in-frame clones alone and is incomplete. Among 250,000 to 300,000 clones listed, around four fifths were seen once. The length of the CDR3 is 19 residues. In germline, CDR1 is SGDLS, CDR2 YYNGEE. V lost 4 bases and J lost 4; bases outside the gene matches: 12. The source of this sequence is a man aged 60 to 75 with acute or convalescent COVID-19. The chain combines TRBV9 with TRBJ2-1; TRBD2 aligns across 15 bases. Sequencing was performed on peripheral blood. The CDR3 nucleotides read TGTGCCAGCAGCCCCAGGCCAGGACTAGCGGGGGGGTTATACAATGAGCAGTTCTTC. This encodes CASSPRPGLAGGLYNEQFF. Full variable domain (rest looked up from reference TRBV9 and TRBJ2-1): DSGVTQTPKHLITATGQRVTLRCSPRSGDLSVYWYQQSLDQGLQFLIQYYNGEERAKGNILERFSAQQFPDLHSELNLSSLELGDSALYFCASSPRPGLAGGLYNEQFFGPGTRLTVL.